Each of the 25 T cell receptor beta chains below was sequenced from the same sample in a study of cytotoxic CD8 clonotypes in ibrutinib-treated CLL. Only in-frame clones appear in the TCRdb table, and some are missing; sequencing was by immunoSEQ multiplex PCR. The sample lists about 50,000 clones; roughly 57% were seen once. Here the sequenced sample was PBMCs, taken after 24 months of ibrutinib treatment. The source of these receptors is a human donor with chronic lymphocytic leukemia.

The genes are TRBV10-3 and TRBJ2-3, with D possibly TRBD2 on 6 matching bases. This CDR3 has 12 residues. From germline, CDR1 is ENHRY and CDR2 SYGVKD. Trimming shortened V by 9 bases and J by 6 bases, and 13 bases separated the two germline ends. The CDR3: CAIKGLGDTQYF. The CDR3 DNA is TGTGCCATTAAGGGACTCGGGGATACGCAGTATTTT.

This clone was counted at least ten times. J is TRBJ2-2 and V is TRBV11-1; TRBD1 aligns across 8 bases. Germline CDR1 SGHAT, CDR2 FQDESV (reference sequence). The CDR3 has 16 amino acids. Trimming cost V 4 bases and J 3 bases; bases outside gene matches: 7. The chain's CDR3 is CASSSLRTGHTGELFF. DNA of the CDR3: TGTGCCAGCAGCTCCCTACGGACAGGGCACACCGGGGAGCTGTTTTTT.

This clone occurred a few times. Here the CDR3 reads CASSQDHSEQFF. CDR3 in DNA: TGTGCCAGCAGCCAAGACCATAGTGAGCAGTTCTTC. The chain is built from TRBV4-2 and TRBJ2-1; D call uncertain. The CDR3 sequence is 12 residues long. Trimming took off 0 bases at V and 9 bases at J, with 6 bases between the two ends. Germline loops: CDR1 LGHNA, CDR2 YNFKEQ.

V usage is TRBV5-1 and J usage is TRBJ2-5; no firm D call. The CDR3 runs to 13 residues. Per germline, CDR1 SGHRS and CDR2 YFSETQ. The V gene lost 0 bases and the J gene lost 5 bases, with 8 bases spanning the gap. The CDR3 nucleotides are TGCGCCAGCAGCTTGGCCGGGTGGGAGACCCAGTACTTC. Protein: CASSLAGWETQYF.

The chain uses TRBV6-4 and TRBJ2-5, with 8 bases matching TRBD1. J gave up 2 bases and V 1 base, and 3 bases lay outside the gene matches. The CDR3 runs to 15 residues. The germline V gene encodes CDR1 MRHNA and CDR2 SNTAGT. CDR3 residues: CASSDLGDRQETQYF. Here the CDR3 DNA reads TGTGCCAGCAGTGACTTGGGGGACAGGCAAGAGACCCAGTACTTC.

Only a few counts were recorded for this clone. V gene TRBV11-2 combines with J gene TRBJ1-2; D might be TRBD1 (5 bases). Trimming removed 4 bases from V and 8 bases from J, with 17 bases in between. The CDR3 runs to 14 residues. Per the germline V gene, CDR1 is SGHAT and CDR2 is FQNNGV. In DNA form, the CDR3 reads TGTGCCAGCAGCTCCCGGACCGGGGCGGGGGGCTACACCTTC. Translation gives CASSSRTGAGGYTF.

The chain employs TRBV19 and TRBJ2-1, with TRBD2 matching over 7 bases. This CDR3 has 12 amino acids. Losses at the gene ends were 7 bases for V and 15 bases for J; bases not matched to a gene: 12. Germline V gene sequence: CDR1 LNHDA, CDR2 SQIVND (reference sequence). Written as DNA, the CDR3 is TGTGCCAGTACGGTGTCCCCAGCGGGGTTGTTCTTC. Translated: CASTVSPAGLFF. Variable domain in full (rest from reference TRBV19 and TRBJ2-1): DGGITQSPKYLFRKEGQNVTLSCEQNLNHDAMYWYRQDPGQGLRLIYYSQIVNDFQKGDIAEGYSVSREKKESFPLTVTSAQKNPTAFYLCASTVSPAGLFFGPGTRLTVL.

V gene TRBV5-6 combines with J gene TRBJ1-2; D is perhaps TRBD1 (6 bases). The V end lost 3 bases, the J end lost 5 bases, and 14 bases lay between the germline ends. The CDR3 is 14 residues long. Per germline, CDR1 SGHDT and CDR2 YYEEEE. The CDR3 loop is CASSWDDRNYGYTF. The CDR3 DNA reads TGTGCCAGCAGCTGGGATGACAGGAATTATGGCTACACCTTC.

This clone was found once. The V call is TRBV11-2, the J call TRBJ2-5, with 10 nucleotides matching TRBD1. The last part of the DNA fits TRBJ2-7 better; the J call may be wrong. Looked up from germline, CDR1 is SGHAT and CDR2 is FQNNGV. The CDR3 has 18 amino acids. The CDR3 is CASRGPGTGAEGSYEQYF. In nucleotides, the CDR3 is TGTGCCAGCAGAGGGCCCGGGACAGGGGCAGAGGGCTCCTACGAGCAGTACTTC.

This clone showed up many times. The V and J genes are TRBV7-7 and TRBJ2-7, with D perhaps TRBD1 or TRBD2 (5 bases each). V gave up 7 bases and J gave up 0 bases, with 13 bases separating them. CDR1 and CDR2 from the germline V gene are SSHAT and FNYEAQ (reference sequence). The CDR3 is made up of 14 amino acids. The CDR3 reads CASTSGTVSYEQYF. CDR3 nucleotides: TGTGCCAGCACATCCGGGACGGTCTCCTACGAGCAGTACTTC.

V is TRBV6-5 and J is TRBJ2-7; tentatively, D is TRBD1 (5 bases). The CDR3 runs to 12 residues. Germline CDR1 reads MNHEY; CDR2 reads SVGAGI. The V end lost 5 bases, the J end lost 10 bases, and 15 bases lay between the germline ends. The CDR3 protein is CASSPSRGRQYF. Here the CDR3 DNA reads TGTGCCAGCAGTCCTTCTAGGGGCAGACAGTACTTC.

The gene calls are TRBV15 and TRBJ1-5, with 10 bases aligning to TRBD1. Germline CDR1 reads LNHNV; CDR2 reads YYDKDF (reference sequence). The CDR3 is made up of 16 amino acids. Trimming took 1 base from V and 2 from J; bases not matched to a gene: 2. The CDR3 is CATSRGDRGGNQPQHF. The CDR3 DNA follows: TGTGCCACCAGCAGAGGGGACAGGGGAGGCAATCAGCCCCAGCATTTT.

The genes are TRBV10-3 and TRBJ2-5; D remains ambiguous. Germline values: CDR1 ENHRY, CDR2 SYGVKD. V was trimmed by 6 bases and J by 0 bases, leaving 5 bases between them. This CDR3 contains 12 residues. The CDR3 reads CAISEDQETQYF. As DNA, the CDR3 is TGTGCCATCAGCGAGGACCAAGAGACCCAGTACTTC.

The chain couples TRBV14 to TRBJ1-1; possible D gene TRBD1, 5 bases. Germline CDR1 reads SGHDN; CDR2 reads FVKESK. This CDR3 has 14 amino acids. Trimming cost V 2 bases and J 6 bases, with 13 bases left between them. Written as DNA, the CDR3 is TGTGCCAGCAGCCAAACGGGACTTGGGGCTGAAGCTTTCTTT. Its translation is CASSQTGLGAEAFF.

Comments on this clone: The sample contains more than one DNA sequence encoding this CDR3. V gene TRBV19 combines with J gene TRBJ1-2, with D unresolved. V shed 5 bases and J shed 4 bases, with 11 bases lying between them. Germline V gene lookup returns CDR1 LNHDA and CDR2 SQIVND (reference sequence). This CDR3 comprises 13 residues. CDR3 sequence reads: CASSLRTVYGYTF. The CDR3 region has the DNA TGTGCCAGTAGTCTCCGGACGGTCTATGGCTACACCTTC. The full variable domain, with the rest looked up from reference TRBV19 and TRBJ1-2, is DGGITQSPKYLFRKEGQNVTLSCEQNLNHDAMYWYRQDPGQGLRLIYYSQIVNDFQKGDIAEGYSVSREKKESFPLTVTSAQKNPTAFYLCASSLRTVYGYTFGSGTRLTVV.

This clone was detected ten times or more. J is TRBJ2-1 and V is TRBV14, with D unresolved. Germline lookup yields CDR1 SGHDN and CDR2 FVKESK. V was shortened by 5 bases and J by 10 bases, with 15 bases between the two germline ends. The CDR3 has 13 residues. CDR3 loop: CASSGLGAREQFF. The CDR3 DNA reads TGTGCCAGCAGCGGTTTAGGAGCGCGCGAGCAGTTCTTC. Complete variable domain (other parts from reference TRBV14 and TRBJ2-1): EAGVTQFPSHSVIEKGQTVTLRCDPISGHDNLYWYRRVMGKEIKFLLHFVKESKQDESGMPNNRFLAERTGGTYSTLKVQPAELEDSGVYFCASSGLGAREQFFGPGTRLTVL.

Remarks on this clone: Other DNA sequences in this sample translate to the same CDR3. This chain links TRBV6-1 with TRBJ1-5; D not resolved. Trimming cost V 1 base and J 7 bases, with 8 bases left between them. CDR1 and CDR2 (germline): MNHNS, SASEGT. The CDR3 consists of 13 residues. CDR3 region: CASSEGVGQPQHF. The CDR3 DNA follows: TGTGCCAGCAGTGAAGGGGTCGGGCAGCCCCAGCATTTT.

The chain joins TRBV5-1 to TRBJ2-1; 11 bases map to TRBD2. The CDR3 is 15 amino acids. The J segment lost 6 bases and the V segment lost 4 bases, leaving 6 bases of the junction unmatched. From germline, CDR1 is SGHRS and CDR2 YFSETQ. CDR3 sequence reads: CASSQGTSGSNEQFF. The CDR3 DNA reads TGCGCCAGCAGCCAAGGGACTAGCGGTTCCAATGAGCAGTTCTTC.

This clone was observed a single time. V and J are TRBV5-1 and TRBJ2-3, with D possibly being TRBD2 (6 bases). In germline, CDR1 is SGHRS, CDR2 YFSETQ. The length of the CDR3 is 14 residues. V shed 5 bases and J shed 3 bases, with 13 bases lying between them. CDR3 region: CASRSGSGTDTQYF. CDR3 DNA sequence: TGCGCCAGCAGATCTGGCAGCGGGACAGATACGCAGTATTTT.

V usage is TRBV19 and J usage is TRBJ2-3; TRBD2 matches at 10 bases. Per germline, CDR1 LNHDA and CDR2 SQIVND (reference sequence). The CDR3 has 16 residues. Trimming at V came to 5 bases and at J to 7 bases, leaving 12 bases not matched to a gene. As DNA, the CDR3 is TGTGCCAGTAGTCCTCCGGGGACTAGCGCTACTAATACGCAGTATTTT. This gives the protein CASSPPGTSATNTQYF.

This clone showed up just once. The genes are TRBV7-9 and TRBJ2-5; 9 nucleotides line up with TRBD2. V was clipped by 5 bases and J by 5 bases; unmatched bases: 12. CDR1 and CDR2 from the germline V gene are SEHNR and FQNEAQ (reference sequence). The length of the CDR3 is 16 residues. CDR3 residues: CASSLTAGGPRETQYF. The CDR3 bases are TGTGCCAGCAGCCTAACGGCGGGGGGGCCCCGGGAGACCCAGTACTTC.

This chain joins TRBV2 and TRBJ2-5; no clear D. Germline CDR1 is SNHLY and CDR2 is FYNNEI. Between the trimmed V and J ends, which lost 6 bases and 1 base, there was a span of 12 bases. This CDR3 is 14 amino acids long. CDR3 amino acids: CASSGLDFQETQYF. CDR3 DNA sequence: TGTGCCAGCAGCGGCTTAGATTTCCAAGAGACCCAGTACTTC.

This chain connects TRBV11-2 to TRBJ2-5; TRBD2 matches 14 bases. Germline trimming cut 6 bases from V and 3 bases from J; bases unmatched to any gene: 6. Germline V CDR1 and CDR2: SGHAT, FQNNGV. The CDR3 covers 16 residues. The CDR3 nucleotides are TGTGCCAGCAGGACGGGGACTAGCGGGGGCGAAGAGACCCAGTACTTC. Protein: CASRTGTSGGEETQYF.

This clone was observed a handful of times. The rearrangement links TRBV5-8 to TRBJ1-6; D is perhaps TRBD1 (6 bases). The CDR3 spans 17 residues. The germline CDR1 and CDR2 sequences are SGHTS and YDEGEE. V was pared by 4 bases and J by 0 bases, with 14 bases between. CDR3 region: CASSGSTGRSYNSPLHF. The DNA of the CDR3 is TGTGCCAGCAGCGGAAGCACAGGGCGCTCCTATAATTCACCCCTCCACTTT.

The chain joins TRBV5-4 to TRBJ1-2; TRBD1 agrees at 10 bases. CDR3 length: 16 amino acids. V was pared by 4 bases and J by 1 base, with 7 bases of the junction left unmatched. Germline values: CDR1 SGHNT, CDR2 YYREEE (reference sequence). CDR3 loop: CASSPSGTGVNYGYTF. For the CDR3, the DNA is TGTGCCAGCAGCCCTTCCGGGACAGGGGTTAACTATGGCTACACCTTC.